The 9 T cell receptor beta chains below all came from one sample that was sequenced in a study of early T cells in non-severe SARS-CoV-2 infection. MiXCR was run by TCRdb on the 5' RACE reads, yielding one entry per CDR3 protein. Seen here are 30,000 to 40,000 distinct CDR3 sequences, roughly 4.4% observed once, and the top ten hold 15% to 20%. The source material was whole blood. The receptors here all came from an adult who was a healthcare worker with PCR-confirmed SARS-CoV-2 infection or an uninfected control (not recorded which).

Ten or more counts support this clonotype. The genes are TRBV7-6 and TRBJ1-1; the D is unclear. V shed 2 bases and J shed 5 bases, with 12 bases lying between them. The CDR3 consists of 14 residues. Germline CDR1 SGHVS, CDR2 FNYEAQ. The CDR3 coding sequence is TGTGCCAGCAGCTTAAAGGGTGTGGATACTGAAGCTTTCTTT. Amino acids: CASSLKGVDTEAFF.

This clonotype has a count of ten or more. This chain connects TRBV9 to TRBJ1-1, with a tentative D call TRBD1 (5 bases). CDR1 and CDR2 from the germline V gene are SGDLS and YYNGEE. V lost 4 bases to trimming and J lost 1 base, with 17 bases between them. This CDR3 region has 16 residues. CDR3 loop: CASSPPEGQANTEAFF. The CDR3 DNA reads as TGTGCCAGCAGCCCCCCTGAAGGACAAGCGAACACTGAAGCTTTCTTT.

This clonotype turned up a few times. The chain is built from TRBV10-3 and TRBJ2-7, with D possibly called TRBD1 or TRBD2 (5 bases each). The V end was cut by 2 bases, the J end by 5 bases, with 16 bases between. This CDR3 has 15 residues. CDR1 and CDR2 (germline): ENHRY, SYGVKD. The CDR3 loop reads CAISETRVQGHEQYF. As DNA, the CDR3 is TGTGCCATCAGTGAGACGAGGGTGCAGGGCCACGAGCAGTACTTC.

This clonotype was counted only a few times. J is TRBJ2-6 and V is TRBV7-6, with no clear D. V dropped 5 bases and J dropped 4 bases, with 9 bases sitting between them. Germline lookup yields CDR1 SGHVS and CDR2 FNYEAQ. The CDR3 totals 14 residues. Here the CDR3 reads CASSPEAGANVLTF. The CDR3 DNA sequence: TGTGCCAGCAGCCCCGAGGCGGGGGCCAACGTCCTGACTTTC.

This clonotype was detected ten times or more. This rearrangement joins TRBV12-3 or TRBV12-4 to TRBJ2-1, with a possible D match to TRBD2 (5 bases). There are 15 residues in the CDR3. V lost 3 bases and J 8 bases, leaving 17 bases between the germline ends. CDR3 coding DNA: TGTGCCAGCAGTTTGAGGACTCACATGGCGGATGAGCAGTTCTTC. The encoded protein is CASSLRTHMADEQFF.

In this sample, this clonotype turned up many times. This chain connects TRBV2 to TRBJ2-1; 16 bases are a match to TRBD2. This CDR3 is 15 amino acids long. Germline values: CDR1 SNHLY, CDR2 FYNNEI. The ends lost 6 bases at V and 8 bases at J; junction bases unmatched: 4. CDR3 region: CASRAGLAGGYEQFF. The CDR3 DNA follows: TGTGCCAGCAGAGCGGGACTAGCGGGGGGGTATGAGCAGTTCTTC. Complete variable domain (other parts from reference TRBV2 and TRBJ2-1): EPEVTQTPSHQVTQMGQEVILRCVPISNHLYFYWYRQILGQKVEFLVSFYNNEISEKSEIFDDQFSVERPDGSNFTLKIRSTKLEDSAMYFCASRAGLAGGYEQFFGPGTRLTVL.

There are many counts of this clonotype. The chain recombines TRBV30 with TRBJ1-5, with unresolved D. V was shortened by 5 bases and J by 5 bases, with 13 bases between the two germline ends. The CDR3 spans 13 residues. Per germline, CDR1 GTSNPN and CDR2 SVGIG (reference sequence). CDR3 DNA: TGTGCCTGGGGACGGGTTAAAGATCAGCCCCAGCATTTT. Its translation is CAWGRVKDQPQHF. Filled out from reference TRBV30 and TRBJ1-5, the complete variable domain reads SQTIHQWPATLVQPVGSPLSLECTVEGTSNPNLYWYRQAAGRGLQLLFYSVGIGQISSEVPQNLSASRPQDRQFILSSKKLLLSDSGFYLCAWGRVKDQPQHFGDGTRLSIL.

This clonotype counts as medium-sized (0.01 to 0.1%). The gene calls are TRBV20-1 and TRBJ2-5; maybe TRBD2 (5 bases). CDR3 size: 13 residues. CDR1 and CDR2 from the germline V gene are DFQATT and SNEGSKA (reference sequence). The V and J ends lost 1 base and 0 bases respectively, with 6 bases between them. The CDR3 DNA sequence: TGCAGTGCTAGAGCGGGGAACCAAGAGACCCAGTACTTC. Translation: CSARAGNQETQYF.

This clonotype was seen once. CDR3 bases: TGTGCCAGCAGCCCGTTAGGTGGCACTTTCTCCTATAATTCACCCCTCCACTTT. Translated, it gives CASSPLGGTFSYNSPLHF. J is TRBJ1-6 and V is TRBV7-9, with D hard to call. CDR3 length: 18 amino acids. Between the trimmed V and J ends, which lost 5 bases and 0 bases, there was a span of 17 bases. Germline V gene data show CDR1 as SEHNR and CDR2 as FQNEAQ (reference sequence).